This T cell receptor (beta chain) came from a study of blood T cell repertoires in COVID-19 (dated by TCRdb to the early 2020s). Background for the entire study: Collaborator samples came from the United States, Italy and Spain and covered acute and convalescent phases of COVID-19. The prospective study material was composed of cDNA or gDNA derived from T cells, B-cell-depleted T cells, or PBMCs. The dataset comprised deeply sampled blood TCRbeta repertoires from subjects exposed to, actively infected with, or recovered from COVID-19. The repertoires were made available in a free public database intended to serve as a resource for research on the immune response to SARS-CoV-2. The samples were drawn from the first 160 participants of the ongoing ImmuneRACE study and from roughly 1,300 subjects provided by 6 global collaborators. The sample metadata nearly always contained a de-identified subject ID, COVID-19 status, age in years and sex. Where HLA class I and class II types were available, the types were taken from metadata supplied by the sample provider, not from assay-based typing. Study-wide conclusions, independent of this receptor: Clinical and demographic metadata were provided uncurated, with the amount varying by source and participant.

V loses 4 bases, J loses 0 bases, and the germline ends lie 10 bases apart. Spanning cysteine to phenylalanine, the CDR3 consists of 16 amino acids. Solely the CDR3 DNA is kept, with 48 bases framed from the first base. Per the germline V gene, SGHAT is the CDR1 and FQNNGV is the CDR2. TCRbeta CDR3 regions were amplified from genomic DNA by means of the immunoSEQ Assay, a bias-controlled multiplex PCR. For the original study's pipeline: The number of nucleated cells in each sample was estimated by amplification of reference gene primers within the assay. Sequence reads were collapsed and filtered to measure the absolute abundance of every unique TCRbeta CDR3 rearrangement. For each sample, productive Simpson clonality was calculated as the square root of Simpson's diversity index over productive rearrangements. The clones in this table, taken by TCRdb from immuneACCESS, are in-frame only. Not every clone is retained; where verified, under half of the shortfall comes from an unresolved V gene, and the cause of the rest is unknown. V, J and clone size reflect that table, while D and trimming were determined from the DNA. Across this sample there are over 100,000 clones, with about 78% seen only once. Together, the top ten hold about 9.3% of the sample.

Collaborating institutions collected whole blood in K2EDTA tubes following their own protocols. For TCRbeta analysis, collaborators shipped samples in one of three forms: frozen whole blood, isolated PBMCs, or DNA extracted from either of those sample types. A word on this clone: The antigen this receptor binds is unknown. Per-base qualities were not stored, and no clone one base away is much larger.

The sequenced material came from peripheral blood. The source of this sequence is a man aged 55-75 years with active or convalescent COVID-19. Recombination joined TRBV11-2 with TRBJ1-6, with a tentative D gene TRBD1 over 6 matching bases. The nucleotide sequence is TGTGCCAGCAGCTCCACAGGGAGCTCCTATAATTCACCCCTCCACTTT. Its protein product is CASSSTGSSYNSPLHF.